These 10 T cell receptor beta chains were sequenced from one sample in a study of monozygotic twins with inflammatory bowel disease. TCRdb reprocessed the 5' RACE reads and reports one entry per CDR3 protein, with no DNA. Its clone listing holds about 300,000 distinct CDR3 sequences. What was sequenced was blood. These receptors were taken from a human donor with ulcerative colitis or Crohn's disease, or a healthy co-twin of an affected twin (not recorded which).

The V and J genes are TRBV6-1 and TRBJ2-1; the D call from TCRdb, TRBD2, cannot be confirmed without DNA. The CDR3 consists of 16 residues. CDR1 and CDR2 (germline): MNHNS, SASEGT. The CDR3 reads CASSRLAASSYNEQFF.

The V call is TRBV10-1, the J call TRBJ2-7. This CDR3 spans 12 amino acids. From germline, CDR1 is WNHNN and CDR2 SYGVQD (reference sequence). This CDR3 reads CASSRSGYEQYF.

This CDR3 reads CATRDPYSYEQYF. The J gene is TRBJ2-7, the V gene TRBV24-1. The CDR3 consists of 13 residues. Germline assignment: CDR1 KGHDR and CDR2 SFDVKD.

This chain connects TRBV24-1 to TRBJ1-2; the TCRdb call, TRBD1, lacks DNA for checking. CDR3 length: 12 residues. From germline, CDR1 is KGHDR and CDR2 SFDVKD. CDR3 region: CATSEQDYGYTF.

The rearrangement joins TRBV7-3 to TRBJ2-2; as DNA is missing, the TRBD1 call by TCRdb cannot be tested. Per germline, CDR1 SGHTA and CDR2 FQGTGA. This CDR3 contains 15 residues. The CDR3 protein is CASSFGGPNTGELFF.

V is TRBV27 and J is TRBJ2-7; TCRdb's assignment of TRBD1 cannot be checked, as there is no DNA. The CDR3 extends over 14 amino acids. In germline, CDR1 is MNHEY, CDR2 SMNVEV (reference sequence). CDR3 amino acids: CASSPPGPVYEQYF.

This CDR3 reads CATSDLYEQYF. This chain uses TRBV24-1 with TRBJ2-7. Germline CDR1 KGHDR, CDR2 SFDVKD. The CDR3 extends over 11 amino acids.

CDR3 sequence: CASRPGTRNTEAFF. The V gene is TRBV6-2 or TRBV6-3, the J gene TRBJ1-1; the D call of TRBD1 rests on TCRdb alone, since no DNA is present to check it. This CDR3 spans 14 amino acids. Germline V gene lookup returns CDR1 MNHEY and CDR2 SVGEGT.

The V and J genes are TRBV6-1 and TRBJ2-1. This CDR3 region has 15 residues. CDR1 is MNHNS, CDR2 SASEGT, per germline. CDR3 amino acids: CASCKTGRSYNEQFF.

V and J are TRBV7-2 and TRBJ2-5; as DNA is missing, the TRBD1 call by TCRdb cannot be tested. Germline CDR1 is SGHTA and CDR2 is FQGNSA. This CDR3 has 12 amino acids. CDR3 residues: CASSRRGETQYF.